This TCR beta chain is from a study of blood T cell repertoires in COVID-19. Study context: The study drew acute and convalescent COVID-19 samples from the United States, Italy and Spain. From T cells, B-cell-depleted T cells, or PBMCs came the material, which was cDNA or gDNA.

In the source study's methods: Researchers report that nucleated cell counts were estimated from reference gene primer amplification. The data were produced by immunoSEQ multiplex PCR, yet TCRdb's version contains in-frame clones alone and is incomplete. V, J and clone size were drawn from that table, and D and trimming were deduced from the DNA. This table has roughly 150,000 clones, about 77% appearing once. The germline V and J ends were trimmed by 2 bases and 3 bases, with 11 bases remaining between them. CDR3 size: 14 residues. Germline loops: CDR1 MNHEY, CDR2 SMNVEV (reference sequence). This rearrangement joins TRBV27 to TRBJ2-7; D not certain. The TCR sequence derives from a woman of 80 years or more with acute or convalescent COVID-19. Sequencing was performed on peripheral blood. CDR3 DNA sequence: TGTGCCAGCAGTTTACGGGTTCCTAACTACGAGCAGTACTTC. It is translated as CASSLRVPNYEQYF.